These 27 T cell receptor beta chains share one sample of origin, sequenced in a study of CD8 T cells in ankylosing spondylitis. TCRdb reprocessed the 5' RACE reads via MiXCR and lists one record per CDR3 protein. This table holds about 360,000 distinct CDR3 sequences, 20% found once. The sequencing input was blood, either unsorted or a sorted T cell fraction (not recorded which). These receptors all come from a male donor with ankylosing spondylitis or in good health (not recorded which).

The chain has TRBV28 and TRBJ1-5; possible D gene TRBD1, 5 bases. The V end lost 4 bases, the J end lost 5 bases, and 18 bases lay between the germline ends. The CDR3 sequence is 16 residues long. Germline CDR1 is MDHEN and CDR2 is SYDVKM. CDR3 coding DNA: TGTGCCAGCAGTTCCCTCGGGACGTCGGTGGATCAGCCCCAGCATTTT. Amino acid sequence: CASSSLGTSVDQPQHF.

The rearrangement uses TRBV5-1 and TRBJ1-4; maybe TRBD1 (5 bases). The CDR3 length is 15 residues. Germline values: CDR1 SGHRS, CDR2 YFSETQ. The V end lost 0 bases, the J end lost 5 bases, and 11 bases lay between the germline ends. CDR3 sequence: CASSLGAGMNEKLFF. The CDR3 nucleotides are TGCGCCAGCAGCTTGGGTGCAGGGATGAATGAAAAACTGTTTTTT. The full variable domain, its missing parts supplied by reference TRBV5-1 and TRBJ1-4, is KAGVTQTPRYLIKTRGQQVTLSCSPISGHRSVSWYQQTPGQGLQFLFEYFSETQRNKGNFPGRFSGRQFSNSRSEMNVSTLELGDSALYLCASSLGAGMNEKLFFGSGTQLSVL.

This rearrangement joins TRBV6-1 to TRBJ2-1; D call uncertain. The germline V and J ends were trimmed by 1 base and 15 bases, with 16 bases remaining between them. The V gene's germline CDR1 is MNHNS and CDR2 SASEGT. CDR3 length equals 13 residues. The CDR3 DNA reads TGTGCCAGCAGTGAAGTTGTAGGTGTAAAGCGGTTCTTC. It yields the protein CASSEVVGVKRFF.

This clonotype showed up just a few times. The chain is built from TRBV4-1 and TRBJ2-2; 7 bases agree with TRBD1. Germline-derived CDR1 and CDR2 are MGHRA and YSYEKL. Trimming at V came to 0 bases and at J to 4 bases, leaving 5 bases not matched to a gene. The CDR3 length is 16 residues. The CDR3, as DNA: TGCGCCAGCAGCCAAGAGACAGGGTCTAGCACCGGGGAGCTGTTTTTT. Its translation: CASSQETGSSTGELFF.

Only a few counts were recorded for this clonotype. The CDR3 DNA follows: TGTGCCAGCAGCGGGGGACAGACACCGACCTACGAGCAGTACTTC. It codes for CASSGGQTPTYEQYF. The chain is built from TRBV7-9 and TRBJ2-7; 7 bases line up with TRBD1. The germline gives CDR1 SEHNR, CDR2 FQNEAQ (reference sequence). V trimming: 5 bases; J trimming: 2 bases; junction bases outside the gene matches: 9. This CDR3 has 15 residues.

This clonotype was detected only a few times. The V call is TRBV20-1, the J call TRBJ2-7; 8 bases map to TRBD1. Unmatched junction bases numbered 8, after V lost 1 base and J lost 3 bases. Germline V gives CDR1 DFQATT, CDR2 SNEGSKA (reference sequence). The CDR3 sequence is 15 residues long. CDR3 loop: CSARVPGTGRYEQYF. CDR3 in DNA: TGCAGTGCTAGAGTACCCGGGACAGGTCGCTACGAGCAGTACTTC.

This clonotype has a handful of counts. As DNA, the CDR3 is TGTGCCAGCAGCGAGAGTGGGGCAGGTTCCTACGAGCAGTACTTC. The encoded protein is CASSESGAGSYEQYF. This chain uses TRBV9 with TRBJ2-7; D is perhaps TRBD1 (5 bases). Germline V gene data show CDR1 as SGDLS and CDR2 as YYNGEE. The CDR3 spans 15 residues. V was shortened by 3 bases and J by 1 base, with 14 bases between the two germline ends.

The table lists this clonotype with a few counts. This chain joins TRBV12-3 or TRBV12-4 and TRBJ2-6; D perhaps matches TRBD2 (5 bases). This CDR3 comprises 15 residues. Trimming removed 6 bases at V and 1 base at J, with 10 bases between. The CDR3 DNA sequence: TGTGCCAGCAGGACCCGGAGGTCTGGGGCCAACGTCCTGACTTTC. This sequence encodes CASRTRRSGANVLTF.

This chain connects TRBV9 to TRBJ2-6; D may be TRBD1 or TRBD2 (6 bases each). V lost 4 bases, J lost 0 bases, and 14 bases lay in between. Germline V lookup: CDR1 SGDLS, CDR2 YYNGEE. The CDR3 extends over 17 amino acids. The CDR3 region is CASSRGQRVSGANVLTF. The DNA of the CDR3 is TGTGCCAGCAGCCGGGGGCAGAGAGTCTCTGGGGCCAACGTCCTGACTTTC.

V usage is TRBV4-2 and J usage is TRBJ2-4; TRBD1 matches 11 bases. V was pared by 0 bases and J by 8 bases, with 6 bases of the junction left unmatched. Germline loops: CDR1 LGHNA, CDR2 YNFKEQ. The CDR3 extends over 16 amino acids. Here the CDR3 DNA reads TGTGCCAGCAGCCAAGATCTCGGACAGGGGGCGGACATTCAGTACTTC. Amino acid sequence: CASSQDLGQGADIQYF.

V and J are TRBV12-3 or TRBV12-4 and TRBJ2-1; D call uncertain. V lost 1 base, J lost 8 bases, and 9 bases lay in between. This CDR3 comprises 13 residues. Written as DNA, the CDR3 is TGTGCCAGCAGTTTAGTTGCATCGCATGAGCAGTTCTTC. Protein sequence: CASSLVASHEQFF.

The chain recombines TRBV20-1 with TRBJ2-1; 13 bases match TRBD2. CDR1 is DFQATT, CDR2 SNEGSKA, per germline (reference sequence). Germline trimming cut 5 bases from V and 2 bases from J; bases unmatched to any gene: 9. CDR3 length: 17 residues. CDR3: CSAYRLAGGPAYNEQFF. The DNA for the CDR3 is TGCAGTGCTTATCGACTAGCGGGGGGTCCCGCCTACAATGAGCAGTTCTTC.

V usage is TRBV6-5 and J usage is TRBJ2-1; 8 nucleotides agree with TRBD1. V shed 0 bases, J shed 4 bases, and the junction held 2 bases outside the gene matches. Looked up from germline, CDR1 is MNHEY and CDR2 is SVGAGI. The length of the CDR3 is 15 residues. CDR3 residues: CASSYSTGEYNEQFF. Here the CDR3 DNA reads TGTGCCAGCAGTTACTCGACAGGGGAGTACAATGAGCAGTTCTTC.

This chain links TRBV7-9 with TRBJ2-3; 10 nucleotides align to TRBD2. Germline V gene sequence: CDR1 SEHNR, CDR2 FQNEAQ (reference sequence). V trimming: 5 bases; J trimming: 2 bases; junction bases outside the gene matches: 7. The CDR3 is made up of 16 amino acids. CDR3 region: CASSGTLAGLTDTQYF. Written as DNA, the CDR3 is TGTGCCAGCAGCGGAACACTAGCGGGGCTCACAGATACGCAGTATTTT.

V gene TRBV29-1 combines with J gene TRBJ2-1, with 14 bases fitting TRBD2. After removal of 4 bases from V and 7 bases from J, the junction contained 6 bases not matched to a gene. This CDR3 has 15 residues. Germline V gene data show CDR1 as SQVTM and CDR2 as ANQGSEA. The CDR3 DNA sequence: TGCAGCGTTGCCTTGACTAGCGGGGGGGAGAATGAGCAGTTCTTC. Its translation is CSVALTSGGENEQFF.

V usage is TRBV13 and J usage is TRBJ2-2, with D perhaps TRBD1 (5 bases). CDR1 is PRHDT, CDR2 FYEKMQ, per germline (reference sequence). Trimming removed 0 bases from V and 4 bases from J, with 9 bases in between. The CDR3 has 15 residues. The CDR3 protein is CASSLGQGSTGELFF. The CDR3 bases are TGTGCCAGCAGCTTAGGGCAGGGCAGCACCGGGGAGCTGTTTTTT. Using reference TRBV13 and TRBJ2-2 for the parts outside the CDR3, the full variable domain is AAGVIQSPRHLIKEKRETATLKCYPIPRHDTVYWYQQGPGQDPQFLISFYEKMQSDKGSIPDRFSAQQFSDYHSELNMSSLELGDSALYFCASSLGQGSTGELFFGEGSRLTVL.

This clonotype was seen a few times. The chain uses TRBV4-1 and TRBJ2-7; 7 bases agree with TRBD1. The germline V gene has CDR1 MGHRA and CDR2 YSYEKL. The CDR3 totals 14 residues. Trimming at V came to 4 bases and at J to 3 bases, leaving 6 bases not matched to a gene. This CDR3 is CASSRETGVYEQYF. Written as DNA, the CDR3 is TGCGCCAGCAGCCGAGAAACAGGGGTCTACGAGCAGTACTTC.

The chain has TRBV3-1 and TRBJ2-6; the D is unclear. The CDR3 has 14 residues. V gave up 4 bases and J gave up 4 bases, with 8 bases separating them. Germline V gene lookup returns CDR1 LGHDT and CDR2 YNNKEL (reference sequence). The CDR3 sequence: CASSLIQGANVLTF. The CDR3 nucleotides read TGTGCCAGCAGCCTGATACAGGGGGCCAACGTCCTGACTTTC. Full variable domain (outside the CDR3, taken from reference TRBV3-1 and TRBJ2-6): DTAVSQTPKYLVTQMGNDKSIKCEQNLGHDTMYWYKQDSKKFLKIMFSYNNKELIINETVPNRFSPKSPDKAHLNLHINSLELGDSAVYFCASSLIQGANVLTFGAGSRLTVL.

V and J are TRBV7-9 and TRBJ2-2; TRBD2 might be the D (6 bases). The germline V gene encodes CDR1 SEHNR and CDR2 FQNEAQ (reference sequence). V was cut by 5 bases and J by 7 bases, with 11 bases left in between. This CDR3 is 13 amino acids long. Here the CDR3 DNA reads TGTGCCAGCAGCGCTACGGGGGACGGGGAGCTGTTTTTT. This sequence encodes CASSATGDGELFF.

J is TRBJ2-3 and V is TRBV3-1; D might be TRBD2 (5 bases). The CDR3 is 15 residues long. The V and J ends lost 4 bases and 0 bases respectively, with 11 bases between them. Germline-derived CDR1 and CDR2 are LGHDT and YNNKEL (reference sequence). CDR3 protein: CASSPGVSSTDTQYF. CDR3 nucleotide sequence: TGTGCCAGCAGCCCCGGGGTATCTAGCACAGATACGCAGTATTTT.

The rearrangement uses TRBV12-3 or TRBV12-4 and TRBJ2-2; perhaps D is TRBD1 or TRBD2 (5 bases each). This CDR3 is built from 14 residues. For the CDR3, the DNA is TGTGCTTCCCGGGGACGGCAGAACACCGGGGAGCTGTTTTTT. Translation: CASRGRQNTGELFF.

A few counts support this clonotype. The chain recombines TRBV20-1 with TRBJ1-4; 7 bases fit TRBD1. The CDR3 sequence is 12 residues long. V shed 4 bases and J 8 bases; nucleotides not matched to a gene: 4. CDR1 is DFQATT and CDR2 is SNEGSKA in the germline V gene (reference sequence). The CDR3 here is CSATDREEKLFF. Here the CDR3 DNA reads TGCAGTGCTACCGACAGGGAAGAAAAACTGTTTTTT.

The rearrangement uses TRBV7-9 and TRBJ2-1, with D tentatively TRBD1 or TRBD2 (5 bases each). Germline CDR1 and CDR2: SEHNR and FQNEAQ (reference sequence). CDR3 length: 15 residues. The V end was cut by 5 bases, the J end by 0 bases, with 11 bases between. The CDR3 DNA reads as TGTGCCAGCAGCCGACCCGGGACCTCCTACAATGAGCAGTTCTTC. Translating gives CASSRPGTSYNEQFF.

This clonotype was recorded a few times. As DNA, the CDR3 is TGTGCCAGCAGCCAAGATCGGGGGTACAGCACAGATACGCAGTATTTT. Its protein product is CASSQDRGYSTDTQYF. J is TRBJ2-3 and V is TRBV3-1; maybe TRBD2 (6 bases). Trimming stripped 0 bases from V and 0 bases from J, with 10 bases between. The length of the CDR3 is 16 residues. Germline lookup yields CDR1 LGHDT and CDR2 YNNKEL (reference sequence).

This clonotype was picked up a small number of times. The chain uses TRBV12-3 or TRBV12-4 and TRBJ2-1, with D maybe TRBD1 (6 bases). Trimming left V 8 bases short and J 4 bases short, with 21 bases between. The CDR3 runs 16 residues. This CDR3 is CASFDSIGTSYNEQFF. CDR3 bases: TGTGCCAGCTTCGACTCAATCGGGACAAGTTACAATGAGCAGTTCTTC.

The chain combines TRBV9 with TRBJ1-1; a weak D match, TRBD1 (5 bases). Germline V lookup: CDR1 SGDLS, CDR2 YYNGEE. Trimming took 4 bases from V and 3 from J, leaving 16 bases between them. This CDR3 has 15 residues. The CDR3 loop is CASSFQGGADTEAFF. Written as DNA, the CDR3 is TGTGCCAGCAGCTTCCAGGGCGGGGCGGACACTGAAGCTTTCTTT. The complete variable domain, with remaining parts taken from reference TRBV9 and TRBJ1-1, reads DSGVTQTPKHLITATGQRVTLRCSPRSGDLSVYWYQQSLDQGLQFLIQYYNGEERAKGNILERFSAQQFPDLHSELNLSSLELGDSALYFCASSFQGGADTEAFFGQGTRLTVV.

V gene TRBV12-3 or TRBV12-4 combines with J gene TRBJ1-1, with a tentative D call TRBD1 (6 bases). The CDR3 extends over 16 amino acids. V was pared by 3 bases and J by 5 bases, with 19 bases between. CDR3 in amino acids: CASSFRTAPEGTEAFF. CDR3 nucleotides: TGTGCCAGCAGTTTTCGGACAGCCCCCGAAGGGACTGAAGCTTTCTTT.